These T cell receptor beta chains were read from a single sample in a study of blood T cell repertoires in COVID-19. The data were produced by immunoSEQ multiplex PCR, yet TCRdb's version contains in-frame clones alone and is incomplete. Found here are about 280,000 clones, 80% to 90% of them singletons; the top ten hold roughly 11%. The specimen was peripheral blood. All receptors derive from a woman aged 70-85 years with acute or convalescent COVID-19. CDR3s include the opening cysteine and the closing phenylalanine or tryptophan. The order of the fields is D gene, clone size, J gene, V gene, CDR3 protein, CDR3 DNA. The D gene is left open where the match is weak. Clone size, where shown, is once, few, many, or a class for clones that have expanded.

d_call: TRBD2; clone_size: NA; j_call: TRBJ2-5; v_call: TRBV5-1; cdr3_aa: CASSLAGLVGETQYF; cdr3_nt: TGCGCCAGCAGCTTGGCGGGACTAGTTGGAGAGACCCAGTACTTC
d_call: NA; clone_size: NA; j_call: TRBJ2-1; v_call: TRBV29-1; cdr3_aa: CSVEVLLSYNEQFF; cdr3_nt: TGCAGCGTTGAAGTACTGTTGAGTTACAATGAGCAGTTCTTC
d_call: NA; clone_size: once; j_call: TRBJ2-1; v_call: TRBV9; cdr3_aa: CASSVVTAYNEQFF; cdr3_nt: TGTGCCAGCAGCGTAGTTACAGCTTACAATGAGCAGTTCTTC
d_call: NA; clone_size: NA; j_call: TRBJ1-6; v_call: TRBV5-1; cdr3_aa: CASSFGSYNSPLHF; cdr3_nt: TGCGCCAGCAGCTTCGGTTCCTATAATTCACCCCTCCACTTT
d_call: NA; clone_size: NA; j_call: TRBJ1-1; v_call: TRBV4-1; cdr3_aa: CASSQEGVRTEAFF; cdr3_nt: TGCGCCAGCAGCCAAGAAGGAGTCAGAACTGAAGCTTTCTTT
d_call: NA; clone_size: NA; j_call: TRBJ2-1; v_call: TRBV7-9; cdr3_aa: CASSSPRGIEQFF; cdr3_nt: TGTGCCAGCAGCTCCCCTCGGGGGATTGAGCAGTTCTTC
d_call: TRBD1; clone_size: NA; j_call: TRBJ1-5; v_call: TRBV6-6; cdr3_aa: CASSPKAPGQGIGRQPQHF; cdr3_nt: TGTGCCAGCAGTCCCAAGGCACCGGGACAGGGGATAGGGAGGCAGCCCCAGCATTTT
d_call: TRBD1; clone_size: NA; j_call: TRBJ2-7; v_call: TRBV10-2; cdr3_aa: CASMPRTGNLNEQYF; cdr3_nt: TGCGCCAGCATGCCCCGGACAGGGAACCTCAACGAGCAGTACTTC
d_call: NA; clone_size: NA; j_call: TRBJ1-4; v_call: TRBV30; cdr3_aa: CAWSVPLGGRASNEKLFF; cdr3_nt: TGTGCCTGGAGTGTACCCTTGGGGGGGAGAGCCTCAAATGAAAAACTGTTTTTT
d_call: TRBD1; clone_size: once; j_call: TRBJ1-4; v_call: TRBV19; cdr3_aa: CASSTTRTGGEKLFF; cdr3_nt: TGTGCCAGTAGTACCACCCGGACAGGGGGTGAAAAACTGTTTTTT
d_call: NA; clone_size: NA; j_call: TRBJ1-6; v_call: TRBV3-1/TRBV3-2; cdr3_aa: CASSQAQTAYNSPLHF; cdr3_nt: TGTGCCAGCAGCCAAGCCCAGACTGCCTATAATTCACCCCTCCACTTT
d_call: NA; clone_size: once; j_call: TRBJ1-1; v_call: TRBV18; cdr3_aa: CASSPRRVSTEAFF; cdr3_nt: TGTGCCAGCTCACCAAGGAGGGTGAGCACTGAAGCTTTCTTT
d_call: TRBD1; clone_size: NA; j_call: TRBJ2-1; v_call: TRBV5-1; cdr3_aa: CASSDNRGPYNEQFF; cdr3_nt: TGCGCCAGCAGCGACAACAGGGGGCCCTACAATGAGCAGTTCTTC
d_call: NA; clone_size: NA; j_call: TRBJ1-1; v_call: TRBV19; cdr3_aa: CASSISQGPAFF; cdr3_nt: TGTGCCAGTAGTATATCACAGGGCCCCGCTTTCTTT
d_call: NA; clone_size: NA; j_call: TRBJ2-2; v_call: TRBV3-1/TRBV3-2; cdr3_aa: CASSLGAVGELFF; cdr3_nt: TGTGCCAGCAGCCTCGGTGCGGTCGGGGAGCTGTTTTTT
d_call: TRBD2; clone_size: NA; j_call: TRBJ2-2; v_call: TRBV27; cdr3_aa: CASTRASGVAGELFF; cdr3_nt: TGTGCCAGCACCCGGGCTAGCGGGGTTGCCGGGGAGCTGTTTTTT
d_call: NA; clone_size: NA; j_call: TRBJ2-7; v_call: TRBV2; cdr3_aa: CASKPTGRSSYEQYF; cdr3_nt: TGTGCCAGCAAACCGACTGGGAGAAGCTCCTACGAGCAGTACTTC
d_call: NA; clone_size: NA; j_call: TRBJ1-1; v_call: TRBV9; cdr3_aa: CASSEYRAMNTEAFF; cdr3_nt: TGTGCCAGCAGCGAATACAGGGCCATGAACACTGAAGCTTTCTTT
d_call: NA; clone_size: few; j_call: TRBJ2-7; v_call: TRBV5-1; cdr3_aa: CASSLGDRTMEQYF; cdr3_nt: TGCGCCAGCAGCTTGGGGGACCGGACTATGGAGCAGTACTTC
d_call: NA; clone_size: NA; j_call: TRBJ2-1; v_call: TRBV9; cdr3_aa: CASSFGGESYNEQFF; cdr3_nt: TGTGCCAGCAGCTTCGGCGGGGAGAGCTACAATGAGCAGTTCTTC
d_call: TRBD1; clone_size: once; j_call: TRBJ1-5; v_call: TRBV7-9; cdr3_aa: CASSFGTGEAQPQHF; cdr3_nt: TGTGCCAGCAGCTTTGGGACAGGGGAAGCTCAGCCCCAGCATTTT
d_call: NA; clone_size: NA; j_call: TRBJ2-7; v_call: TRBV10-3; cdr3_aa: CAISESSGRDEQYF; cdr3_nt: TGTGCCATCAGTGAGTCGAGTGGTCGGGACGAGCAGTACTTC
d_call: NA; clone_size: few; j_call: TRBJ1-2; v_call: TRBV2; cdr3_aa: CASSASTGEYGYTF; cdr3_nt: TGTGCCAGCAGCGCCTCGACAGGAGAATATGGCTACACCTTC
d_call: TRBD1; clone_size: NA; j_call: TRBJ1-1; v_call: TRBV2; cdr3_aa: CASRGTARDEAFF; cdr3_nt: TGTGCCAGCCGCGGGACAGCGAGGGATGAAGCTTTCTTT
d_call: TRBD1; clone_size: NA; j_call: TRBJ1-4; v_call: TRBV6-5; cdr3_aa: CASSPGTDDEKLFF; cdr3_nt: TGTGCCAGCAGTCCCGGGACAGATGACGAAAAACTGTTTTTT
d_call: NA; clone_size: NA; j_call: TRBJ2-2; v_call: TRBV6-5; cdr3_aa: CASSLAGNTGELFF; cdr3_nt: TGTGCCAGCAGTTTGGCGGGGAACACCGGGGAGCTGTTTTTT
d_call: NA; clone_size: NA; j_call: TRBJ1-1; v_call: TRBV9; cdr3_aa: CASSVGTLNTEAFF; cdr3_nt: TGTGCCAGCAGCGTAGGGACACTGAACACTGAAGCTTTCTTT
d_call: NA; clone_size: NA; j_call: TRBJ2-7; v_call: TRBV10-3; cdr3_aa: CAISAGQGPYEQYF; cdr3_nt: TGTGCCATCAGTGCCGGTCAGGGGCCCTACGAGCAGTACTTC
d_call: TRBD2; clone_size: NA; j_call: TRBJ2-2; v_call: TRBV2; cdr3_aa: CASSRGGAGGELFF; cdr3_nt: TGTGCCAGCAGTCGCGGGGGGGCCGGCGGGGAGCTGTTTTTT
d_call: NA; clone_size: few; j_call: TRBJ1-6; v_call: TRBV2; cdr3_aa: CASSDLQFFYNSPLHF; cdr3_nt: TGTGCCAGCAGTGACTTACAGTTCTTCTATAATTCACCCCTCCACTTT
d_call: TRBD1; clone_size: NA; j_call: TRBJ2-7; v_call: TRBV11-2; cdr3_aa: CASIGDRTYEQYF; cdr3_nt: TGTGCCAGCATCGGGGACAGAACCTACGAGCAGTACTTC
d_call: NA; clone_size: NA; j_call: TRBJ2-7; v_call: TRBV11-2; cdr3_aa: CASRHLRGPYEQYF; cdr3_nt: TGTGCCAGCAGGCATCTCAGGGGCCCCTACGAGCAGTACTTC
d_call: NA; clone_size: NA; j_call: TRBJ1-2; v_call: TRBV13; cdr3_aa: CASSGGNYGYTF; cdr3_nt: TGTGCCAGCAGCGGCGGGAACTATGGCTACACCTTC
d_call: TRBD1; clone_size: NA; j_call: TRBJ2-3; v_call: TRBV5-6; cdr3_aa: CASSRDRETDTQYF; cdr3_nt: TGTGCCAGCAGCCGGGACAGGGAGACAGATACGCAGTATTTT
d_call: TRBD1; clone_size: few; j_call: TRBJ2-1; v_call: TRBV18; cdr3_aa: CASSPRDRGNEQFF; cdr3_nt: TGTGCCAGCTCACCAAGGGACAGGGGAAATGAGCAGTTCTTC
d_call: NA; clone_size: NA; j_call: TRBJ1-6; v_call: TRBV19; cdr3_aa: CASSIVGGNSPLHF; cdr3_nt: TGTGCCAGTAGTATAGTGGGGGGTAATTCACCCCTCCACTTT
d_call: TRBD1; clone_size: NA; j_call: TRBJ1-1; v_call: TRBV20-1; cdr3_aa: CNAPGQGSAFF; cdr3_nt: TGCAACGCCCCGGGACAGGGATCGGCTTTCTTT
d_call: TRBD1; clone_size: once; j_call: TRBJ1-3; v_call: TRBV5-1; cdr3_aa: CASSVDRTRGNTIYF; cdr3_nt: TGCGCCAGCAGCGTGGACAGGACCCGTGGAAACACCATATATTTT
d_call: TRBD2; clone_size: once; j_call: TRBJ2-5; v_call: TRBV9; cdr3_aa: CASSPMGGGQETQYF; cdr3_nt: TGTGCCAGCAGCCCTATGGGCGGGGGTCAAGAGACCCAGTACTTC
d_call: NA; clone_size: NA; j_call: TRBJ1-2; v_call: TRBV6-4; cdr3_aa: CASSDSSGGYTF; cdr3_nt: TGTGCCAGCAGTGACTCCTCAGGGGGCTACACCTTC
d_call: NA; clone_size: NA; j_call: TRBJ2-1; v_call: TRBV19; cdr3_aa: CASSIIASEYNEQFF; cdr3_nt: TGTGCCAGTAGTATAATTGCTAGCGAGTACAATGAGCAGTTCTTC
d_call: TRBD1; clone_size: NA; j_call: TRBJ1-1; v_call: TRBV27; cdr3_aa: CASKGGTGPMNTEAFF; cdr3_nt: TGTGCCAGCAAGGGGGGGACAGGGCCTATGAACACTGAAGCTTTCTTT
d_call: NA; clone_size: NA; j_call: TRBJ2-2; v_call: TRBV14; cdr3_aa: CASSQGVGAGELFF; cdr3_nt: TGTGCCAGCAGCCAAGGAGTCGGGGCCGGGGAGCTGTTTTTT
d_call: TRBD1; clone_size: once; j_call: TRBJ1-3; v_call: TRBV7-2; cdr3_aa: CASSSQTGGWNTIYF; cdr3_nt: TGTGCCAGCAGCTCTCAGACAGGGGGCTGGAACACCATATATTTT